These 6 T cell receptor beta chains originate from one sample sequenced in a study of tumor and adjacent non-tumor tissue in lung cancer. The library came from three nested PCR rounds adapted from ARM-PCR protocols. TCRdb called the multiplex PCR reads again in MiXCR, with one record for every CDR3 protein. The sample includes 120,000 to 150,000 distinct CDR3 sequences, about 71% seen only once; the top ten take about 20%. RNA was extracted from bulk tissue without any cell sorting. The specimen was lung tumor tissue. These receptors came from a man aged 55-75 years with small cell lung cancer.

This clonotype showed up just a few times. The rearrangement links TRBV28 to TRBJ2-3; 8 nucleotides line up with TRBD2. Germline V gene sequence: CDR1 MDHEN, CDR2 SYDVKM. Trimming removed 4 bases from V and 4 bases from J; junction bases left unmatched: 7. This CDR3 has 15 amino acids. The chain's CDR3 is CASSSPGLGSDTQYF. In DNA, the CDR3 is TGTGCCAGCAGTTCTCCGGGACTAGGGTCAGATACGCAGTATTTT.

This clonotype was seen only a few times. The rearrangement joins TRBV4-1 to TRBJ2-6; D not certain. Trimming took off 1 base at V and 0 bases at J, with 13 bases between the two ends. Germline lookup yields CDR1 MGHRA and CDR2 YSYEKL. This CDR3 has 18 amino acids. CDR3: CASSQVLLGHSGANVLTF. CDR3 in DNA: TGCGCCAGCAGCCAAGTTTTATTAGGCCACTCTGGGGCCAACGTCCTGACTTTC.

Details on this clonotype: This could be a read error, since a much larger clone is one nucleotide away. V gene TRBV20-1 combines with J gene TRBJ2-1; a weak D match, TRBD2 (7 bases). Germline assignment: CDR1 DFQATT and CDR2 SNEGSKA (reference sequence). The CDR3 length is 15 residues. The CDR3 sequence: CNARQTSRGRYEQFF. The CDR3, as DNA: TGCAATGCTAGACAGACTAGCAGGGGCCGCTATGAGCAGTTCTTC.

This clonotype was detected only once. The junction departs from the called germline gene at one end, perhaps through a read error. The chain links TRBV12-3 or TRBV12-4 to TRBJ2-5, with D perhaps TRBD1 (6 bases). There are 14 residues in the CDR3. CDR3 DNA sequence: TGTGCCAGCAGTTTAAGGGACATGCGAGAGGCCCAGTACTTC. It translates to CASSLRDMREAQYF.

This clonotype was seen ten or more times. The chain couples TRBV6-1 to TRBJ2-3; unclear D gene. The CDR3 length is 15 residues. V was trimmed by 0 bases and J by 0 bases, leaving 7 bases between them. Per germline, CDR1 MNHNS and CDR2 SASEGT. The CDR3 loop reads CASSEATASTDTQYF. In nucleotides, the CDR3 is TGTGCCAGCAGTGAAGCAACAGCTAGCACAGATACGCAGTATTTT.

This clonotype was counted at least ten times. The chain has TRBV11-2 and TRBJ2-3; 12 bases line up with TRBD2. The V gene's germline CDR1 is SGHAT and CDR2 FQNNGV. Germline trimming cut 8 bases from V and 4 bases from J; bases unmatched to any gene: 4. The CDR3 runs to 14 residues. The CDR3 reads CASHRLAGADTQYF. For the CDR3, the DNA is TGTGCCAGCCACCGACTAGCGGGAGCAGATACGCAGTATTTT.